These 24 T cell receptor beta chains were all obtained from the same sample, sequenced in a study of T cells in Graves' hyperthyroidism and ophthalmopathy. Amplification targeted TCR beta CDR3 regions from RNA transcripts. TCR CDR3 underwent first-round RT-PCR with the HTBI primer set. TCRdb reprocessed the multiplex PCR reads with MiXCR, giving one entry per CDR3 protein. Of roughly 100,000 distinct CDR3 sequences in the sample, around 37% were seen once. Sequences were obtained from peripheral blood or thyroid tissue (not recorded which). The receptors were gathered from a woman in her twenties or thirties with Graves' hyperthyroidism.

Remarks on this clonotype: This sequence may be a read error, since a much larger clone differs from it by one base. The CDR3 here is CATAGPRTLYF. The CDR3 DNA reads as TGTGCCACGGCGGGGCCCCGGACCCTGTACTTC. The chain uses TRBV28 and TRBJ2-5; a possible D gene is TRBD2 (6 bases). Germline V gene lookup returns CDR1 MDHEN and CDR2 SYDVKM. The CDR3 contains 11 residues.

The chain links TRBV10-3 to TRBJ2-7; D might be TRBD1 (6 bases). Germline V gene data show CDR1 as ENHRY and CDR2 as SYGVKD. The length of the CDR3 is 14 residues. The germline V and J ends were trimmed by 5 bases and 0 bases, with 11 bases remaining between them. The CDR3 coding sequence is TGTGCCATCAGTCCCGGGACATCCTCCTACGAGCAGTACTTC. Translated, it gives CAISPGTSSYEQYF.

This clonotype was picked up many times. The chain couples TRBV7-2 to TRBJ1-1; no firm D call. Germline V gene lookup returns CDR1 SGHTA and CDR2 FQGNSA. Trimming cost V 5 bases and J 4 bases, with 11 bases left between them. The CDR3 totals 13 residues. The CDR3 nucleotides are TGTGCCAGCAGCCAAATAGGGAGCACTGAAGCTTTCTTT. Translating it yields CASSQIGSTEAFF.

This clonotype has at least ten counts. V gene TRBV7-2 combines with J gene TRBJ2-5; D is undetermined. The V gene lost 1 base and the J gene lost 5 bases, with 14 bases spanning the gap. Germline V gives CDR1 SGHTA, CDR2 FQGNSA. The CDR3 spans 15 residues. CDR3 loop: CASSLGGPSLETQYF. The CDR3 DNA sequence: TGTGCCAGCAGCTTAGGGGGTCCTAGTTTGGAGACCCAGTACTTC.

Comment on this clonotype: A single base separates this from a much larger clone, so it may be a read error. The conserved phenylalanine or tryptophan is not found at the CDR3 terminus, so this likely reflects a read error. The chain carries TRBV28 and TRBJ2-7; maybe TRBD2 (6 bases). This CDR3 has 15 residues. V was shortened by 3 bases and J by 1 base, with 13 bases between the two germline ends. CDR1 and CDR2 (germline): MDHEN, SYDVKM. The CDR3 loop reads CASSFEQGGSYEQYL. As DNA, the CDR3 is TGTGCCAGCAGTTTCGAGCAGGGAGGTTCCTACGAGCAGTACCTC.

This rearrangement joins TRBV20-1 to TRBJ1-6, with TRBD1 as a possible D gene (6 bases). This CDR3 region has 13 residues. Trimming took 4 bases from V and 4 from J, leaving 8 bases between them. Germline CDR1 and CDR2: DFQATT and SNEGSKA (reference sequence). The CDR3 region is CSATTGYNSPLHF. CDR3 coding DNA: TGCAGTGCTACGACAGGATATAATTCACCCCTCCACTTT.

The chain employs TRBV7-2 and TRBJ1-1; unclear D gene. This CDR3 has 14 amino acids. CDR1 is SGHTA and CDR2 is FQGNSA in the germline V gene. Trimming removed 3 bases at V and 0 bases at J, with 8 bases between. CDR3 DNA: TGTGCCAGCAGCTTGATGAATATGAACACTGAAGCTTTCTTT. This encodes CASSLMNMNTEAFF.

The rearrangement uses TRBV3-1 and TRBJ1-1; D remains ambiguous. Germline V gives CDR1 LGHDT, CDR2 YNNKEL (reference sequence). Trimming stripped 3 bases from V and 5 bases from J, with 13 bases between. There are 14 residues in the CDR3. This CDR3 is CASSHQYSRTEAFF. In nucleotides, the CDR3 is TGTGCCAGCAGCCACCAGTATTCGCGTACTGAAGCTTTCTTT.

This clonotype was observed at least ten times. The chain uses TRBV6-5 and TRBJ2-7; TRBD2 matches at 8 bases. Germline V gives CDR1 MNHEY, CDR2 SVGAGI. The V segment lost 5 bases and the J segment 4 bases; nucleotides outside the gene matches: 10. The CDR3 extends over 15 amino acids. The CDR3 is CASSPGGVSFYEQYF. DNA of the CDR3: TGTGCCAGCAGTCCGGGGGGGGTATCCTTTTACGAGCAGTACTTC.

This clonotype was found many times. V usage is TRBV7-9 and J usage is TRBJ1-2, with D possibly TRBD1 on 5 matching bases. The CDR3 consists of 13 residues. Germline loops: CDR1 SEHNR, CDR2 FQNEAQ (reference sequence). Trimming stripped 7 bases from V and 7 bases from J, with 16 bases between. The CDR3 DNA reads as TGTGCCAGCACCCTTCCCGGGACGTCTGGCTACACCTTC. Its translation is CASTLPGTSGYTF.

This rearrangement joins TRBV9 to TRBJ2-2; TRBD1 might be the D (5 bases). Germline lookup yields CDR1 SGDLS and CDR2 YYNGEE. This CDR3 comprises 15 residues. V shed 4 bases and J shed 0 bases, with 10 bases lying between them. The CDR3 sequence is CASSPETANTGELFF. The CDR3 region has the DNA TGTGCCAGCAGCCCAGAGACAGCGAACACCGGGGAGCTGTTTTTT.

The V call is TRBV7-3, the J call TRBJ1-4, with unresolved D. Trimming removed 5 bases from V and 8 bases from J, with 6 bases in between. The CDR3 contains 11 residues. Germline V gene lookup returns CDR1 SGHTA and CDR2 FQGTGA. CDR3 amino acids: CASSQGEKLFF. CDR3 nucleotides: TGTGCCAGCAGCCAAGGGGAAAAACTGTTTTTT.

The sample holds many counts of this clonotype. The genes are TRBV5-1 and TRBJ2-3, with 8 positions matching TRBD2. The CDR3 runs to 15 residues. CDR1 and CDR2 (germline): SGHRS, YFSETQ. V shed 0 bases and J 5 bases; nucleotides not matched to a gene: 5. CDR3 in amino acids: CASSLVREVGDTQYF. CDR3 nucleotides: TGCGCCAGCAGCTTGGTGCGGGAGGTGGGAGATACGCAGTATTTT.

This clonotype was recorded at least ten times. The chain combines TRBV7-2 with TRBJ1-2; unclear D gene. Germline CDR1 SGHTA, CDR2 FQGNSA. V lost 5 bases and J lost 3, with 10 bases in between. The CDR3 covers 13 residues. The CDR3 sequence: CASSPTWDYGYTF. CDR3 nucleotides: TGTGCCAGCAGCCCCACCTGGGACTATGGCTACACCTTC.

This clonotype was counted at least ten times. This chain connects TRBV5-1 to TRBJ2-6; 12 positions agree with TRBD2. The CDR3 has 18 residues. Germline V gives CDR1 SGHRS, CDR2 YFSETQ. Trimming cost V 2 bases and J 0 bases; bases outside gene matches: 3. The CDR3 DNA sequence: TGCGCCAGCAGCTTCTCGGGACTAGCGGGCTCTGGGGCCAACGTCCTGACTTTC. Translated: CASSFSGLAGSGANVLTF.

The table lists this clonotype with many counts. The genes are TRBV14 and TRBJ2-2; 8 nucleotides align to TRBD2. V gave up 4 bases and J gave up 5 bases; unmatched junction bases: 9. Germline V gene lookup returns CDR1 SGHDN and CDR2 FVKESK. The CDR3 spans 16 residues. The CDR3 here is CASSRTGTRRTGELFF. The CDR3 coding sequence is TGTGCCAGCAGCCGTACCGGGACTAGACGGACCGGGGAGCTGTTTTTT.

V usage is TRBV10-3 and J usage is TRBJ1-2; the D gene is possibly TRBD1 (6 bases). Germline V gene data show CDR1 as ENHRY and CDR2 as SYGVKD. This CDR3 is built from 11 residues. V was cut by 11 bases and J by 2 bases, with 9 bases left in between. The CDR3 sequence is CAVQGNYGYTF. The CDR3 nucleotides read TGTGCCGTCCAGGGGAACTATGGCTACACCTTC.

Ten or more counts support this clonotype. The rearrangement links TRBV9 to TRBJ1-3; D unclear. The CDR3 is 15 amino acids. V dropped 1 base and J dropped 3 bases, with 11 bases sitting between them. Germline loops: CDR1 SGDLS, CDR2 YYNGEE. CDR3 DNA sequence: TGTGCCAGCAGCGTATACGGAGGAGATGGAAACACCATATATTTT. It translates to CASSVYGGDGNTIYF.

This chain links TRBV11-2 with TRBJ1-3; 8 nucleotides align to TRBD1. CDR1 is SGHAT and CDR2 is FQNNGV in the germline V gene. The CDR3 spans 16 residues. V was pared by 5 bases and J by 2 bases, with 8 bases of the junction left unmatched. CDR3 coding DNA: TGTGCCAGCAGCGTCCATCCAGGGGGCACTGGAAACACCATATATTTT. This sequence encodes CASSVHPGGTGNTIYF.

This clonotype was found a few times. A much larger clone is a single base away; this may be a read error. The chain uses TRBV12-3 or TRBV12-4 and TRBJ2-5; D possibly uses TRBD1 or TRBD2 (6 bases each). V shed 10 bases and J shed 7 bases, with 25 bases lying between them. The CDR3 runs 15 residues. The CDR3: CANSTNGGQGGTQYF. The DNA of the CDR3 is TGTGCCAACAGCACGAACGGGGGCCAAGGGGGGACCCAGTACTTC.

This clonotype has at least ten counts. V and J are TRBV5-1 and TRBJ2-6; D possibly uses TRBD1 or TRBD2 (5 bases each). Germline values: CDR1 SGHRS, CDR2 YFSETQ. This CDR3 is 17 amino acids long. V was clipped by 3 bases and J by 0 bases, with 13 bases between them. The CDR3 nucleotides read TGCGCCAGCAGCTCCCCCCCTGGGGGCTCTGGGGCCAACGTCCTGACTTTC. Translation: CASSSPPGGSGANVLTF.

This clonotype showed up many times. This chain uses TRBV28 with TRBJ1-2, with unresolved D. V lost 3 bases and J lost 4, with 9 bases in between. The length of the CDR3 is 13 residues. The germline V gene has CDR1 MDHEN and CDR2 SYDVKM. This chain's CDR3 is CASSLDFGYGYTF. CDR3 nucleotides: TGTGCCAGCAGTTTGGATTTTGGCTATGGCTACACCTTC.

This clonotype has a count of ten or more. CDR3 nucleotides: TGTGCCAGCACCGCGGCAGCGAATCAGCCCCAGCATTTT. The encoded protein is CASTAAANQPQHF. V gene TRBV25-1 combines with J gene TRBJ1-5; D uncertain. Germline V gene sequence: CDR1 MGHDK, CDR2 SYGVNS. The CDR3 spans 13 residues. The V gene lost 7 bases and the J gene lost 4 bases, with 11 bases spanning the gap.

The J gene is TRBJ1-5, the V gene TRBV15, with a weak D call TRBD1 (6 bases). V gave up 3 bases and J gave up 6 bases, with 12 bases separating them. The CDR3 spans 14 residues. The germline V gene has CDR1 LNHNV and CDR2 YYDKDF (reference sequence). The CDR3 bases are TGTGCCACCAGCAGTCTCCAGGGGCGTCAGCCCCAGCATTTT. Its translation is CATSSLQGRQPQHF.